This record covers a single TCR beta chain. A universal primer site arose from template switching, and cDNA bore unique molecular identifiers. Via MiXCR, TCRdb re-called the 5' RACE reads, giving one row per CDR3 protein. In the table there are a few hundred thousand distinct CDR3 sequences, over 5.5% of which are singletons. This specimen comes from a study of identical twins. Healthy Caucasian donors formed the entire cohort. The CDR3 is 14 residues long. After removal of 9 bases from V and 4 bases from J, the junction contained 4 bases not matched to a gene. These sequences were also reported in another study, on T cells expressing NK-cell markers. That paper states: The authors derived TCR beta repertoires from sorted CD3+CD56+NKG2C+, CD3+CD56+NKG2C- and CD3+CD56-NKG2C+ T cells.

Sequencing was performed on CD8+ T cells sorted from blood. The TCR comes from a woman younger than 35 in good health. The genes are TRBV12-3 or TRBV12-4 and TRBJ2-7; TRBD2 matches 15 bases. As DNA, the CDR3 is TGTGCCAGTGGGACTAGCGGGAGGAAATACGAGCAGTACTTC. Residues: CASGTSGRKYEQYF.